In its sample, the clone carrying this T cell receptor beta chain was seen many times. Its specificity is unknown. The data originate from a study of prognosis after radiotherapy for stage I lung cancer. Findings and limits, study-wide: Metastatic and non-metastatic patients reportedly diverged in TRBV and TRBJ gene usage.

The V gene end was trimmed by 3 bases and the J gene end by 2 bases; junction bases not matched to a gene: 3. The CDR3 loop spans 15 amino acids. The V gene's germline CDR1 is MNHNS and CDR2 SASEGT. Researchers used two-round multiplex PCR to amplify TCR beta CDR3 starting from genomic DNA. Primers specific to each TRBV and TRBJ gene drove first-round PCR. TCRdb itself ran the multiplex PCR reads through MiXCR, one entry per CDR3 protein. The sample has 15,000 to 20,000 distinct CDR3 sequences, about a quarter seen once. This TCR came from a donor at least 50 years old with non-small cell lung cancer. The input for sequencing was PBMCs, taken before or after stereotactic body radiation therapy (not recorded which). The chain carries TRBV6-1 and TRBJ2-3, with 9 nucleotides matching TRBD2. The CDR3 DNA follows: TGTGCCAGCAGTGAGGTAGCGGGAGACACAGATACGCAGTATTTT. It yields the protein CASSEVAGDTDTQYF.